The 2 T cell receptor beta chains listed next were all sequenced from one sample in a study of blood T cell repertoires in COVID-19. Assay: immunoSEQ multiplex PCR; the TCRdb copy retains only in-frame clones and omits some. The repertoire includes hundreds of thousands of clones, roughly 90% of them detected once, and less than 3.5% sits in the top ten. Sequencing used PBMCs or T cells enriched from blood (not recorded which). These receptors all stem from a woman aged 45-59 years who had been exposed to COVID-19.

CDR3 nucleotides: TGTGCCAGCAGCTTAGCCCGACAGGGGGCCATTGAGCAGTTCTTC. Translation gives CASSLARQGAIEQFF. The rearrangement uses TRBV11-2 and TRBJ2-1, with 10 bases fitting TRBD1. Trimming removed 1 base from V and 9 bases from J; junction bases left unmatched: 6. The V gene's germline CDR1 is SGHAT and CDR2 FQNNGV. The CDR3 spans 15 residues.

The V and J genes are TRBV6-5 and TRBJ1-1; D may be TRBD1 (5 bases). Germline V gene data show CDR1 as MNHEY and CDR2 as SVGAGI. The CDR3 loop spans 14 amino acids. V lost 2 bases to trimming and J lost 0 bases, with 7 bases between them. The chain's CDR3 is CASSYGGVNTEAFF. CDR3 sequence (DNA): TGTGCCAGCAGTTACGGGGGGGTGAACACTGAAGCTTTCTTT.